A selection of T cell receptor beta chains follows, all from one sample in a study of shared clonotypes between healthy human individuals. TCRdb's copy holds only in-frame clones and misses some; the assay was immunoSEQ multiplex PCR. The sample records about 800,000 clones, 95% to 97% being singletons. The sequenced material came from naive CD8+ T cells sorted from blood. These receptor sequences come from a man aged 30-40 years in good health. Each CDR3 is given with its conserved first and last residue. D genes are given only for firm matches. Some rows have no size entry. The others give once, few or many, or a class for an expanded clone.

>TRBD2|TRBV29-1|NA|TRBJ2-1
TGCAGCGTTGTGGGGGGACTAGCGGGAGTTTCCTACAATGAGCAGTTCTTC
CSVVGGLAGVSYNEQFF
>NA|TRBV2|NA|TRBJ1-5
TGTGCCAGCAGGGACGCGGACGGGAAAGGTCAGCCCCAGCATTTT
CASRDADGKGQPQHF
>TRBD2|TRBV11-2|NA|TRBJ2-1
TGTGCCAGCAGCTTAGATCAAAGCGGGAGGGGGTACAATGAGCAGTTCTTC
CASSLDQSGRGYNEQFF
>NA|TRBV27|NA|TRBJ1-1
TGTGCCAGCAGTCCAACGAGACCCATGAACACTGAAGCTTTCTTT
CASSPTRPMNTEAFF
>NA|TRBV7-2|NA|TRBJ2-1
TGTGCCAGCGCCGGCCCCCCCCAGTTCTTC
CASAGPPQFF
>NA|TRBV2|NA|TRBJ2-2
TGTGCCAGCAGTGAAGAGTTCGGGAACACCGGGGAGCTGTTTTTT
CASSEEFGNTGELFF
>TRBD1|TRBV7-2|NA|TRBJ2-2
TGTGCCAGCAGCTTAAAATCTACAGGGGGTTTCACCGGGGAGCTGTTTTTT
CASSLKSTGGFTGELFF
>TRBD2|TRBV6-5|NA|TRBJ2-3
TGTGCCAGCAGTACCGAGACTAGCCCAGATACGCAGTATTTT
CASSTETSPDTQYF
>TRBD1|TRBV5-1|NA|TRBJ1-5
TGCGCCAGCAGCTGGACAGGGAATGACAATCAGCCCCAGCATTTT
CASSWTGNDNQPQHF
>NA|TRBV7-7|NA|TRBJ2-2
TGTGCTAGCAGCAAAAACACCGGGGAGCTGTTTTTT
CASSKNTGELFF
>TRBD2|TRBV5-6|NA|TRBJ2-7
TGTGCCAGCAGCATGGGGGGGAACGAGCAGTACTTC
CASSMGGNEQYF
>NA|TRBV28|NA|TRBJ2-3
TGTGCCAGCAGTTCCTTACCCCTGCAGGGGGGTCTCACAGATACGCAGTATTTT
CASSSLPLQGGLTDTQYF
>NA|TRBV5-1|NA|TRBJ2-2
TGCGCCAGCAGTTTCACAGGGATGAACACCGGGGAGCTGTTTTTT
CASSFTGMNTGELFF
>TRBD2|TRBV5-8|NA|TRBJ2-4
TGTGCCAGCGGGTCCCGGGAGGGCCGGGAAAACATTCAGTACTTC
CASGSREGRENIQYF
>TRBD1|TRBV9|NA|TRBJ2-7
TGTGCCAGCAGCGTAGAAGGGACAGGGGAAATCTACGAGCAGTACTTC
CASSVEGTGEIYEQYF
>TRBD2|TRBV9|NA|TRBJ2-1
TGTGCCAGCAGCTCGGGACTAGCGGCCACCAATGAGCAGTTCTTC
CASSSGLAATNEQFF
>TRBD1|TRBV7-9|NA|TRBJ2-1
TGTGCCAGCAGCTTAGCACAGGGGAACTACAATGAGCAGTTCTTC
CASSLAQGNYNEQFF
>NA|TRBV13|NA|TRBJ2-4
TGTGCCAGCAGCTTAAGGGGTCAGAACATTCAGTACTTC
CASSLRGQNIQYF
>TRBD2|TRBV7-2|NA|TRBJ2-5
TGTGCCAGCAGCTTATGGCTCGCTAGCGGGAACGAGACCCAGTACTTC
CASSLWLASGNETQYF
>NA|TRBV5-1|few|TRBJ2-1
TGCGCCAGCAGCTTGGGTGGCCGCAATGAGCAGTTCTTC
CASSLGGRNEQFF
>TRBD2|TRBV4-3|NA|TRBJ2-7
TGCGCCAGCAGCCAAGATTGGGCGGGAGAGGTTCTCGAGCAGTACTTC
CASSQDWAGEVLEQYF
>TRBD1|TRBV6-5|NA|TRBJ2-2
TGTGCCAGCAGTTACCGTCAGGGGGCCGGGGAGCTGTTTTTT
CASSYRQGAGELFF
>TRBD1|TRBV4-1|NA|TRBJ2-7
TGCGCCAGCAGCCAAGAATGGTATGGACAGGGGAGCTACGAGCAGTACTTC
CASSQEWYGQGSYEQYF
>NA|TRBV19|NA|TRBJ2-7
TGTGCCAGTAGTATAACCTTCGGGGAGCAGTACTTC
CASSITFGEQYF
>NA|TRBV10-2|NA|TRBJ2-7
TGCGCCAGCAGGTCAGGGGACGCCTACGAGCAGTACTTC
CASRSGDAYEQYF
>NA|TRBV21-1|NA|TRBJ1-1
TGTGCCAGCAGCCCCCGGGACCCTTTCTTT
CASSPRDPFF